The 17 T cell receptor beta chains below come from one sample, sequenced in a study of T cells after yellow fever vaccination. A single record per CDR3 protein comes from TCRdb applying MiXCR to the 5' RACE reads. The sample lists approximately 250,000 distinct CDR3 sequences; 3.6% were seen once. The material was PBMCs, obtained 15 days after the yellow fever booster vaccination. These receptors originate from a man in his late teens or twenties who received the YFV17D yellow fever vaccine.

This clonotype is large by share. The V gene is TRBV20-1, the J gene TRBJ1-1, with D hard to call. V was cut by 3 bases and J by 3 bases, with 8 bases left in between. The CDR3 is 12 residues long. Per the germline V gene, CDR1 is DFQATT and CDR2 is SNEGSKA (reference sequence). The CDR3 region has the DNA TGCAGTGCTAGGGTTCGCGACACTGAAGCTTTCTTT. Translated, it gives CSARVRDTEAFF.

This clonotype has ten or more counts. The gene calls are TRBV12-3 or TRBV12-4 and TRBJ1-3; D unclear. The CDR3 runs to 14 residues. Trimming took off 7 bases at V and 2 bases at J, with 12 bases between the two ends. CDR3 coding DNA: TGTGCCAGCACCATGTCCGGGGCTGGAAACACCATATATTTT. It yields the protein CASTMSGAGNTIYF.

V gene TRBV19 combines with J gene TRBJ1-2; D not resolved. Trimming took 9 bases from V and 0 from J, leaving 11 bases between them. The CDR3 runs 13 residues. CDR1 is LNHDA and CDR2 is SQIVND in the germline V gene (reference sequence). Here the CDR3 DNA reads TGTGCCAGCCAGACATCGGCTAACTATGGCTACACCTTC. Translating it yields CASQTSANYGYTF.

The table lists this clonotype with many counts. The gene calls are TRBV7-2 and TRBJ2-5; no definite D call. The V gene lost 1 base and the J gene lost 4 bases, with 10 bases spanning the gap. The CDR3 covers 14 residues. Germline CDR1 is SGHTA and CDR2 is FQGNSA. In nucleotides, the CDR3 is TGTGCCAGCAGCTTAGGGCAGGCCCCAGAGACCCAGTACTTC. This encodes CASSLGQAPETQYF.

This clonotype has at least ten counts. V is TRBV19 and J is TRBJ2-7, with D tentatively TRBD1 (5 bases). CDR1 is LNHDA, CDR2 SQIVND, per germline (reference sequence). V was cut by 6 bases and J by 5 bases, with 11 bases left in between. This CDR3 has 12 residues. The CDR3 DNA reads as TGTGCCAGTAGCCTCGACAGAAACGAGCAGTACTTC. It translates to CASSLDRNEQYF. The full variable domain, in which reference TRBV19 and TRBJ2-7 provide the parts outside the CDR3, is DGGITQSPKYLFRKEGQNVTLSCEQNLNHDAMYWYRQDPGQGLRLIYYSQIVNDFQKGDIAEGYSVSREKKESFPLTVTSAQKNPTAFYLCASSLDRNEQYFGPGTRLTVT.

This clonotype was seen a few times. The chain combines TRBV7-6 with TRBJ2-2; TRBD1 agrees at 11 bases. The CDR3 has 15 residues. V lost 6 bases to trimming and J lost 5 bases; unmatched junction nucleotides: 5. Germline V CDR1 and CDR2: SGHVS, FNYEAQ. As DNA, the CDR3 is TGTGCCAGCAGGAGGACAGGGGGCGCAACCGGGGAGCTGTTTTTT. Protein sequence: CASRRTGGATGELFF.

The chain has TRBV12-3 or TRBV12-4 and TRBJ1-2; a weak D match, TRBD1 (5 bases). V lost 5 bases and J lost 9, with 19 bases in between. This CDR3 is built from 14 residues. The CDR3 spells CASSPGQAHRRYTF. The CDR3 DNA follows: TGTGCCAGCAGTCCCGGACAAGCCCACCGCCGCTACACCTTC.

As concerns this clonotype: This may be a read error: a much more frequent sequence differs by one nucleotide. This chain uses TRBV20-1 with TRBJ1-6, with 9 bases identical to TRBD1. The CDR3 consists of 16 residues. Germline loops: CDR1 DFQATT, CDR2 SNEGSKA (reference sequence). The CDR3 DNA reads as TGCAGTGCTAGAGATTGGTCGACAGGGGGGAATTCACCCCTCTACTTT. Its protein is CSARDWSTGGNSPLYF.

This clonotype was seen many times. The rearrangement uses TRBV5-4 and TRBJ1-6; 8 bases agree with TRBD1. The CDR3 covers 14 residues. V gave up 4 bases and J gave up 7 bases; unmatched junction bases: 4. The V gene's germline CDR1 is SGHNT and CDR2 YYREEE (reference sequence). The DNA of the CDR3 is TGTGCCAGCAGCCTGACAGGGGTCAATTCACCCCTCCACTTT. Translated: CASSLTGVNSPLHF. Filled out from reference TRBV5-4 and TRBJ1-6, the complete variable domain reads ETGVTQSPTHLIKTRGQQVTLRCSSQSGHNTVSWYQQALGQGPQFIFQYYREEENGRGNFPPRFSGLQFPNYSSELNVNALELDDSALYLCASSLTGVNSPLHFGNGTRLTVT.

The table lists this clonotype with many counts. This chain uses TRBV5-1 with TRBJ2-5; 9 bases line up with TRBD1. V was pared by 3 bases and J by 4 bases, with 7 bases of the junction left unmatched. CDR1 is SGHRS and CDR2 is YFSETQ in the germline V gene. This CDR3 is 15 amino acids long. CDR3 nucleotides: TGCGCCAGCAGCTCTGGACAGGGGAAGTCAGAGACCCAGTACTTC. Its protein is CASSSGQGKSETQYF.

At least ten counts were recorded for this clonotype. The chain joins TRBV11-2 to TRBJ2-1, with D possibly TRBD2 on 6 matching bases. The germline gives CDR1 SGHAT, CDR2 FQNNGV. V dropped 5 bases and J dropped 12 bases, with 17 bases sitting between them. There are 13 residues in the CDR3. As DNA, the CDR3 is TGTGCCAGCAGCCCCATCGTGCGGGACTCGCAGTTCTTC. Residues: CASSPIVRDSQFF.

This clonotype was observed many times. The chain carries TRBV9 and TRBJ1-1, with D possibly TRBD1 on 6 matching bases. This CDR3 has 14 amino acids. In germline, CDR1 is SGDLS, CDR2 YYNGEE. Trimming removed 3 bases from V and 0 bases from J, with 9 bases in between. CDR3 protein: CASSEQGLNTEAFF. CDR3 DNA: TGTGCCAGCAGCGAACAGGGTTTGAACACTGAAGCTTTCTTT.

This clonotype was picked up many times. This chain connects TRBV7-9 to TRBJ2-5; no definite D call. Between the trimmed V and J ends, which lost 2 bases and 4 bases, there was a span of 5 bases. Germline assignment: CDR1 SEHNR and CDR2 FQNEAQ (reference sequence). This CDR3 region has 12 residues. CDR3 protein: CASSLRRETQYF. For the CDR3, the DNA is TGTGCCAGCAGCTTAAGACGAGAGACCCAGTACTTC.

This clonotype has ten or more counts. V is TRBV7-9 and J is TRBJ2-7; D call uncertain. Per the germline V gene, CDR1 is SEHNR and CDR2 is FQNEAQ (reference sequence). This CDR3 spans 16 amino acids. The V and J ends lost 0 bases and 2 bases respectively, with 14 bases between them. The CDR3 DNA is TGTGCCAGCAGCTTAGCGATCCTCCCCGGCGCCTACGAGCAGTACTTC. Translation: CASSLAILPGAYEQYF.

This clonotype was found a few times. The rearrangement uses TRBV6-2 or TRBV6-3 and TRBJ2-7; no clear D. CDR1 MNHEY and CDR2 SVGEGT come from the germline V gene. The CDR3 sequence is 13 residues long. The V gene lost 6 bases and the J gene lost 4 bases, with 13 bases spanning the gap. This CDR3 is CASRDRTQYEQYF. The CDR3, as DNA: TGTGCCAGCAGAGATCGGACCCAATACGAGCAGTACTTC.

There are many counts of this clonotype. This rearrangement joins TRBV6-2 or TRBV6-3 to TRBJ2-7; D may be TRBD1 or TRBD2 (5 bases each). This CDR3 has 13 amino acids. Trimming removed 2 bases at V and 2 bases at J, with 7 bases between. CDR1 is MNHEY, CDR2 SVGEGT, per germline. The chain's CDR3 is CASSYRDAYEQYV. The CDR3, as DNA: TGTGCCAGCAGTTACAGGGACGCCTACGAGCAGTACGTC.

The sample holds many counts of this clonotype. The chain carries TRBV9 and TRBJ1-1; TRBD1 matches 7 bases. Unmatched junction bases numbered 10, after V lost 7 bases and J lost 4 bases. Looked up from germline, CDR1 is SGDLS and CDR2 is YYNGEE. CDR3 length: 14 residues. In DNA, the CDR3 is TGTGCCAGCGGAGGGGAAACAGGGGTCACTGAAGCTTTCTTT. Translated: CASGGETGVTEAFF.